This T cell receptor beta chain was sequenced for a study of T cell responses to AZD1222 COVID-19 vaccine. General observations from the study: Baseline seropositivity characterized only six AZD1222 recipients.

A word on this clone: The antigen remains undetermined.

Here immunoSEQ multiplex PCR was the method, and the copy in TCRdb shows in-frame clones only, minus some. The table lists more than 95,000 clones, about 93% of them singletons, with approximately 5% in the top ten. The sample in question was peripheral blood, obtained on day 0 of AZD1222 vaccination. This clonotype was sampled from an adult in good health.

CDR3 sequence: CASSPGRGEKLFF. The DNA of the CDR3 is TGTGCCAGCAGTCCGGGCCGAGGTGAAAAACTGTTTTTT. The chain employs TRBV7-8 and TRBJ1-4; D not resolved. Germline-derived CDR1 and CDR2 are SGHVS and FQNEAQ. V was shortened by 6 bases and J by 7 bases, with 12 bases between the two germline ends. The CDR3 has 13 residues.